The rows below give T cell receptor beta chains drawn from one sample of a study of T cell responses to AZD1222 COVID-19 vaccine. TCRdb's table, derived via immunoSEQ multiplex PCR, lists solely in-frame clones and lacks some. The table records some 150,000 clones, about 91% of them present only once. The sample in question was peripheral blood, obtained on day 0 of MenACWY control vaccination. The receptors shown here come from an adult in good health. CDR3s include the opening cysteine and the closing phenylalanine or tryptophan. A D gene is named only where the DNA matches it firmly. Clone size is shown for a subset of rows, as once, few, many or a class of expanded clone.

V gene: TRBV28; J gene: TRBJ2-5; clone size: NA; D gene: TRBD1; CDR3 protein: CASSWTGGVETQYF; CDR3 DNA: TGTGCCAGCAGTTGGACAGGGGGAGTGGAGACCCAGTACTTC
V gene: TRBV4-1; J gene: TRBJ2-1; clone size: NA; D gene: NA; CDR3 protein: CASSHAGSSYNEQFF; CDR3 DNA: TGCGCCAGCAGCCACGCCGGGTCTTCCTACAATGAGCAGTTCTTC
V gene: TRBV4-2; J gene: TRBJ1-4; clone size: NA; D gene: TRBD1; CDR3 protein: CASSSPDRGYEKLFF; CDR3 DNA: TGTGCCAGCAGCTCCCCGGACAGGGGATACGAAAAACTGTTTTTT
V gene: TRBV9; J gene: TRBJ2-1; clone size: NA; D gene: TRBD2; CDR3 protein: CASSVYVGGTNEQFF; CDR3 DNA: TGTGCCAGCAGCGTATACGTGGGAGGGACCAATGAGCAGTTCTTC
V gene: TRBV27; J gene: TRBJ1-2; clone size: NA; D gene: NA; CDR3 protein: CASSLLGNYGYTF; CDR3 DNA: TGTGCCAGCAGTTTATTAGGGAACTATGGCTACACCTTC
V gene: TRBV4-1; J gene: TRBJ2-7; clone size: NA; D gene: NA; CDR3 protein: CASSRGAGTTTYEQYF; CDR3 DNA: TGCGCCAGCAGCCGGGGAGCCGGGACCACTACCTACGAGCAGTACTTC
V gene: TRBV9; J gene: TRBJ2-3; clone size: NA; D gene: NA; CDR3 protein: CASSVDLSTDTQYF; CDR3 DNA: TGTGCCAGCAGCGTAGACTTAAGCACAGATACGCAGTATTTT
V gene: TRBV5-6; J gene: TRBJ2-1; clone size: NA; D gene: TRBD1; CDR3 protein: CASSRRQGRVGEQFF; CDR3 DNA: TGTGCCAGCAGCCGTCGACAGGGAAGGGTCGGTGAGCAGTTCTTC
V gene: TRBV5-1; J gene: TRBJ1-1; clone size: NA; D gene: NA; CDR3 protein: CASSPVDGLPTEAFF; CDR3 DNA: TGCGCCAGCAGCCCTGTCGACGGCCTACCAACTGAAGCTTTCTTT
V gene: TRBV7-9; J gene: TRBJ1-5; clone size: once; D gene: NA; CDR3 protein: CASSPSAGYSNQPQHF; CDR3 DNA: TGTGCCAGCAGCCCATCGGCGGGTTATAGCAATCAGCCCCAGCATTTT
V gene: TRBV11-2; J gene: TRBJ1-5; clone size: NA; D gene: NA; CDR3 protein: CASSLERQQPQHF; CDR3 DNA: TGTGCCAGCAGCTTAGAAAGACAGCAGCCCCAGCATTTT
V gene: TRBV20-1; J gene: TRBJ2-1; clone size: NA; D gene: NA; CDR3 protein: CSASTYEQFF; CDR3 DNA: TGCAGTGCTAGCACCTATGAGCAGTTCTTC
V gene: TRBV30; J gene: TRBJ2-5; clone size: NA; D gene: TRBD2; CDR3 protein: CAWGLAGGNSKTQYF; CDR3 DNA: TGTGCCTGGGGACTAGCGGGGGGGAATTCGAAGACCCAGTACTTC
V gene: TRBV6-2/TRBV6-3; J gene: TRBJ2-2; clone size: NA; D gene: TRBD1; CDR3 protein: CASSWTGVGELFF; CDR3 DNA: TGTGCCAGCAGTTGGACAGGGGTCGGGGAGCTGTTTTTT
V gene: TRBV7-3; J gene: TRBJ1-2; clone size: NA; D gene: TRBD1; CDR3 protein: CASSSGTGASGYTF; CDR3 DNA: TGTGCCAGCAGCTCCGGGACAGGGGCGTCTGGCTACACCTTC
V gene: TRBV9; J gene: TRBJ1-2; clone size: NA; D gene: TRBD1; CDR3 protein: CASSPSQRGLQGGQYGYTF; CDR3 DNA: TGTGCCAGCAGCCCGAGCCAACGTGGGTTACAGGGGGGCCAGTATGGCTACACCTTC
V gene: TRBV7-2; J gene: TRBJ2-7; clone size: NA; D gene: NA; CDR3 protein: CASSSSNYEQYF; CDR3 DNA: TGTGCCAGCAGCTCCTCCAACTACGAGCAGTACTTC